The 32 T cell receptor beta chains below come from one sample, sequenced in a study of cytotoxic CD8 clonotypes in ibrutinib-treated CLL. The protocol was immunoSEQ multiplex PCR, while the TCRdb copy is restricted to in-frame clones and leaves out a portion. This table holds a few hundred thousand clones, around 70% found once. This material consisted of PBMCs, taken after 24 months of ibrutinib treatment. These receptors were obtained from a human donor with chronic lymphocytic leukemia.

The chain has TRBV6-5 and TRBJ2-7; TRBD2 might be the D (5 bases). This CDR3 spans 13 amino acids. In germline, CDR1 is MNHEY, CDR2 SVGAGI. V was clipped by 7 bases and J by 5 bases, with 15 bases between them. CDR3 region: CASTGGGRDEQYF. The DNA of the CDR3 is TGTGCCAGCACGGGCGGAGGCCGGGACGAGCAGTACTTC.

The V and J genes are TRBV28 and TRBJ1-2, with D tentatively TRBD1 (5 bases). This CDR3 comprises 12 residues. The germline CDR1 and CDR2 sequences are MDHEN and SYDVKM. V was cut by 7 bases and J by 5 bases, with 11 bases left in between. The CDR3 sequence: CASTGHGYGYTF. Written as DNA, the CDR3 is TGTGCCAGCACGGGGCACGGTTATGGCTACACCTTC.

The V call is TRBV2, the J call TRBJ2-7; no reliable D call. Germline V gene data show CDR1 as SNHLY and CDR2 as FYNNEI. The CDR3 is 12 residues long. Between the trimmed V and J ends, which lost 1 base and 8 bases, there was a span of 9 bases. The CDR3 sequence: CASSEVPLQQYF. DNA of the CDR3: TGTGCCAGCAGTGAAGTGCCTCTCCAGCAGTACTTC.

This chain links TRBV29-1 with TRBJ2-1; TRBD2 matches 9 bases. The CDR3 covers 14 residues. The trim removed 2 bases at V and 9 bases at J, leaving 8 bases unmatched. Germline loops: CDR1 SQVTM, CDR2 ANQGSEA. Here the CDR3 reads CSVETRGGVGEQFF. CDR3 sequence (DNA): TGCAGCGTTGAAACTCGCGGGGGGGTTGGTGAGCAGTTCTTC.

The chain is built from TRBV6-5 and TRBJ1-3, with D maybe TRBD1 (6 bases). CDR3 length equals 15 residues. Trimming left V 9 bases short and J 9 bases short, with 24 bases between. CDR1 and CDR2 (germline): MNHEY, SVGAGI. The CDR3 DNA sequence: TGTGCCAGTCGAACAGGGCCCTCTCAACAGGGCACCATATATTTT. It specifies CASRTGPSQQGTIYF.

This clone was counted once. The V gene is TRBV11-2, the J gene TRBJ2-7; D is unclear. CDR1 and CDR2 (germline): SGHAT, FQNNGV. V lost 0 bases and J lost 5, with 11 bases in between. This CDR3 is 14 amino acids long. CDR3 region: CASSLDLGLHEQYF. CDR3 in DNA: TGTGCCAGCAGCTTAGATTTAGGGTTGCACGAGCAGTACTTC.

The chain uses TRBV9 and TRBJ1-1; D gene uncertain. V lost 2 bases and J lost 7, with 9 bases in between. Germline V gene data show CDR1 as SGDLS and CDR2 as YYNGEE. The CDR3 sequence is 12 residues long. The CDR3 bases are TGTGCCAGCAGCGTTAGGGTCTTTGAAGCTTTCTTT. Translated, it gives CASSVRVFEAFF. Using reference TRBV9 and TRBJ1-1 for the parts outside the CDR3, the full variable domain is DSGVTQTPKHLITATGQRVTLRCSPRSGDLSVYWYQQSLDQGLQFLIQYYNGEERAKGNILERFSAQQFPDLHSELNLSSLELGDSALYFCASSVRVFEAFFGQGTRLTVV.

The rearrangement links TRBV6-6 to TRBJ1-5, with TRBD1 matching 7 bases. After removal of 11 bases from V and 5 bases from J, the junction contained 6 bases not matched to a gene. This CDR3 has 12 residues. Germline V gives CDR1 MNHNY, CDR2 SVGAGI (reference sequence). The CDR3 sequence: CAGRRGDQPQHF. In DNA, the CDR3 is TGTGCCGGACGCAGGGGGGATCAGCCCCAGCATTTT.

The chain carries TRBV7-3 and TRBJ2-1; TRBD2 matches 8 bases. There are 16 residues in the CDR3. Germline-derived CDR1 and CDR2 are SGHTA and FQGTGA. The V and J ends lost 1 base and 5 bases, in that order; junction bases with no gene match: 7. Here the CDR3 DNA reads TGTGCCAGCAGCTTAAGAACGGGGGGGACCCACAATGAGCAGTTCTTC. Its translation is CASSLRTGGTHNEQFF.

A few counts support this clone. The V gene is TRBV7-2, the J gene TRBJ2-7; TRBD2 agrees at 10 bases. Germline CDR1 and CDR2: SGHTA and FQGNSA. This CDR3 is built from 16 residues. Trimming removed 1 base from V and 4 bases from J; junction bases left unmatched: 7. CDR3 amino acids: CASSLGFSGRSYEQYF. Written as DNA, the CDR3 is TGTGCCAGCAGCTTAGGGTTTAGCGGGAGGTCTTACGAGCAGTACTTC.

The V gene is TRBV2, the J gene TRBJ1-1; 7 bases map to TRBD1. The V segment lost 6 bases and the J segment 3 bases; nucleotides outside the gene matches: 4. This CDR3 is 13 amino acids long. CDR1 is SNHLY, CDR2 FYNNEI, per germline. CDR3 residues: CASRGQMDTEAFF. CDR3 DNA sequence: TGTGCCAGCAGGGGACAGATGGACACTGAAGCTTTCTTT.

The V gene is TRBV18, the J gene TRBJ2-7; TRBD2 matches 7 bases. With V trimmed by 1 base and J by 1 base, 13 bases remained unmatched. The germline V gene has CDR1 KGHSH and CDR2 LQKENI. This CDR3 is built from 18 residues. CDR3 in amino acids: CASSPRSAGVGGSYEQYF. The CDR3 bases are TGTGCCAGCTCACCACGTTCGGCGGGAGTAGGTGGGTCCTACGAGCAGTACTTC. The full variable domain, with the rest looked up from reference TRBV18 and TRBJ2-7, is NAGVMQNPRHLVRRRGQEARLRCSPMKGHSHVYWYRQLPEEGLKFMVYLQKENIIDESGMPKERFSAEFPKEGPSILRIQQVVRGDSAAYFCASSPRSAGVGGSYEQYFGPGTRLTVT.

The V call is TRBV7-2, the J call TRBJ2-7; maybe TRBD1 (5 bases). The CDR3 runs to 14 residues. Trimming took off 3 bases at V and 5 bases at J, with 14 bases between the two ends. Germline V gene lookup returns CDR1 SGHTA and CDR2 FQGNSA. The CDR3: CASSFHRTSHEQYF. The CDR3 DNA follows: TGTGCCAGCAGCTTTCACAGGACAAGCCACGAGCAGTACTTC.

The chain uses TRBV5-6 and TRBJ1-2; a possible D gene is TRBD1 (6 bases). Trimming removed 4 bases from V and 7 bases from J, with 14 bases in between. This CDR3 contains 13 residues. The germline CDR1 and CDR2 sequences are SGHDT and YYEEEE. The DNA for the CDR3 is TGTGCCAGCAGCCCGTCCCCGGGGGCTGGCTACACCTTC. Translating gives CASSPSPGAGYTF.

This clone was seen only a few times. The CDR3 DNA is TGTGCCAGCACCGGGGCCGGGACAGGGCCGTACGAGCAGTACTTC. Translation: CASTGAGTGPYEQYF. The genes are TRBV27 and TRBJ2-7; TRBD1 agrees at 9 bases. There are 15 residues in the CDR3. Germline assignment: CDR1 MNHEY and CDR2 SMNVEV (reference sequence). V was clipped by 7 bases and J by 4 bases; unmatched bases: 11.

The chain is built from TRBV5-1 and TRBJ1-1; tentative D call: TRBD1 (5 bases). Germline CDR1 SGHRS, CDR2 YFSETQ. V was trimmed by 4 bases and J by 6 bases, leaving 16 bases between them. The CDR3 is 14 amino acids. The CDR3 here is CASSPRVRDAEAFF. The CDR3 DNA is TGCGCCAGCAGCCCGAGGGTCCGGGACGCTGAAGCTTTCTTT.

J is TRBJ2-2 and V is TRBV19; perhaps TRBD1 as D (6 bases). This CDR3 is built from 13 residues. Germline values: CDR1 LNHDA, CDR2 SQIVND (reference sequence). Trimming pared 6 bases from V and 5 bases from J, leaving 10 bases between. The CDR3 DNA is TGTGCCAGTAGGCACAGGGAAACCGGGGAGCTGTTTTTT. Its translation is CASRHRETGELFF. The variable domain in full, with the rest retrieved from reference TRBV19 and TRBJ2-2, is DGGITQSPKYLFRKEGQNVTLSCEQNLNHDAMYWYRQDPGQGLRLIYYSQIVNDFQKGDIAEGYSVSREKKESFPLTVTSAQKNPTAFYLCASRHRETGELFFGEGSRLTVL.

The J gene is TRBJ2-7, the V gene TRBV6-5; tentatively, D is TRBD1 or TRBD2 (5 bases each). The CDR3 consists of 15 residues. Trimming removed 2 bases at V and 7 bases at J, with 18 bases between. CDR1 is MNHEY and CDR2 is SVGAGI in the germline V gene. The CDR3 spells CASSYKGLGVGEQYF. In DNA form, the CDR3 reads TGTGCCAGCAGTTACAAGGGTTTGGGGGTAGGGGAGCAGTACTTC.

The chain employs TRBV4-3 and TRBJ2-2; unclear D gene. Germline values: CDR1 LGHNA, CDR2 YSLEER. The length of the CDR3 is 16 residues. Trimming took 0 bases from V and 0 from J, leaving 8 bases between them. The CDR3 DNA reads as TGCGCCAGCAGCCAAGATCAGGCGCCGAACACCGGGGAGCTGTTTTTT. It yields the protein CASSQDQAPNTGELFF.

J is TRBJ2-1 and V is TRBV4-1; 13 bases align to TRBD2. Trimming took 5 bases from V and 5 from J; bases not matched to a gene: 6. Germline V gene lookup returns CDR1 MGHRA and CDR2 YSYEKL. This CDR3 comprises 16 residues. CDR3 sequence (DNA): TGCGCCAGCAGCGCTCATGGACTAGCGGGAGACAATGAGCAGTTCTTC. Residues: CASSAHGLAGDNEQFF.

The chain combines TRBV6-1 with TRBJ2-3; 9 positions agree with TRBD2. Trimming took 1 base from V and 4 from J; bases not matched to a gene: 9. CDR1 is MNHNS, CDR2 SASEGT, per germline. CDR3 size: 17 residues. The CDR3, as DNA: TGTGCCAGCAGTGAAGAAGAGTCGGCGGGAGGGCCAGATACGCAGTATTTT. This codes for CASSEEESAGGPDTQYF.

J is TRBJ1-2 and V is TRBV6-5, with 8 bases matching TRBD1. The CDR3 sequence is 15 residues long. Germline V gene data show CDR1 as MNHEY and CDR2 as SVGAGI. V trimming: 10 bases; J trimming: 4 bases; junction bases outside the gene matches: 14. The CDR3 DNA reads as TGTGCCACTTCAATCCATTCAGGGGGCCCCTATGGCTACACCTTC. Translating gives CATSIHSGGPYGYTF.

V usage is TRBV27 and J usage is TRBJ2-7, with D possibly matching TRBD2 (5 bases). In germline, CDR1 is MNHEY, CDR2 SMNVEV (reference sequence). This CDR3 comprises 13 residues. The ends were cut back, 6 bases at V and 4 bases at J, with 13 bases in the middle. The CDR3 here is CASSPPPGYEQYF. The CDR3 DNA follows: TGTGCCAGCAGCCCCCCCCCGGGGTACGAGCAGTACTTC.

The V gene is TRBV5-1, the J gene TRBJ1-6, with D maybe TRBD1 (5 bases). Germline CDR1 is SGHRS and CDR2 is YFSETQ. The CDR3 consists of 17 residues. Trimming pared 0 bases from V and 3 bases from J, leaving 13 bases between. In DNA, the CDR3 is TGCGCCAGCAGCTTGGGAAAAACAGGAAACTATAATTCACCCCTCCACTTT. Translation: CASSLGKTGNYNSPLHF.

This rearrangement joins TRBV10-3 to TRBJ2-7; no definite D call. The germline gives CDR1 ENHRY, CDR2 SYGVKD. The CDR3 spans 13 residues. Trimming stripped 0 bases from V and 2 bases from J, with 5 bases between. The CDR3 region has the DNA TGTGCCATCAGTGAGTCTACCGCCTACGAGCAGTACTTC. Translating it yields CAISESTAYEQYF.

The V gene is TRBV2, the J gene TRBJ2-1; unclear D gene. Trimming removed 5 bases from V and 7 bases from J, with 15 bases in between. The CDR3 extends over 14 amino acids. Per the germline V gene, CDR1 is SNHLY and CDR2 is FYNNEI. The CDR3 sequence is CASSNSLTWNEQFF. The CDR3 DNA sequence: TGTGCCAGCAGTAATAGCCTAACCTGGAATGAGCAGTTCTTC.

The chain couples TRBV27 to TRBJ2-5; TRBD1 is a possible D gene (8 bases). The CDR3 sequence is 12 residues long. The germline V and J ends were trimmed by 5 bases and 9 bases, with 13 bases remaining between them. The germline CDR1 and CDR2 sequences are MNHEY and SMNVEV (reference sequence). As DNA, the CDR3 is TGTGCCAGCAGTCAAACAGGGGGGGCCCAGTACTTC. Its protein product is CASSQTGGAQYF.

The gene calls are TRBV15 and TRBJ1-2; tentative D call: TRBD1 (5 bases). V lost 5 bases to trimming and J lost 0 bases, with 10 bases between them. This CDR3 region has 14 residues. CDR1 is LNHNV, CDR2 YYDKDF, per germline (reference sequence). The CDR3, as DNA: TGTGCCACCAGCCCGAAGACAGCTAACTATGGCTACACCTTC. It yields the protein CATSPKTANYGYTF.

J is TRBJ1-1 and V is TRBV6-5, with D maybe TRBD1 (5 bases). Trimming shortened V by 0 bases and J by 1 base, and 12 bases separated the two germline ends. This CDR3 has 16 residues. Germline V lookup: CDR1 MNHEY, CDR2 SVGAGI. In nucleotides, the CDR3 is TGTGCCAGCAGTTACTCGCAGGGTGGGACGAACACTGAAGCTTTCTTT. It translates to CASSYSQGGTNTEAFF.

The gene calls are TRBV15 and TRBJ1-3, with 9 bases aligning to TRBD1. Per germline, CDR1 LNHNV and CDR2 YYDKDF (reference sequence). Unmatched junction bases numbered 0, after V lost 1 base and J lost 2 bases. The CDR3 totals 15 residues. CDR3 region: CATSRGTGAGNTIYF. The CDR3 DNA sequence: TGTGCCACCAGCAGAGGGACAGGGGCTGGAAACACCATATATTTT.

This sequence joins TRBV27 and TRBJ2-7; 9 bases match TRBD1. Germline assignment: CDR1 MNHEY and CDR2 SMNVEV (reference sequence). With 8 bases clipped from V and 0 bases from J, the junction kept 5 bases outside the gene matches. The CDR3 has 14 amino acids. In nucleotides, the CDR3 is TGTGCCAGCGGGAACAGGGGGCACTCCTACGAGCAGTACTTC. This translates into CASGNRGHSYEQYF.

The chain employs TRBV19 and TRBJ2-1, with 9 nucleotides matching TRBD2. There are 13 residues in the CDR3. The V gene's germline CDR1 is LNHDA and CDR2 SQIVND (reference sequence). V trimming: 5 bases; J trimming: 9 bases; junction bases outside the gene matches: 5. CDR3 protein: CASSSGGRVEQFF. CDR3 coding DNA: TGTGCCAGTAGTTCGGGCGGGAGGGTTGAGCAGTTCTTC.